The present T cell receptor (beta chain) was sequenced within a study of identical twins. Findings and caveats of the study: Models underestimated TCR alpha sharing (out-of-frame) in monozygotic twins. Rather than following the same donors, the conclusions depended on cross-sectional statistical analysis. Twins shared out-of-frame alpha sequences with excess low generation probability. Carriage of fewer insertions was seen in abundant cord blood beta clonotypes, whereas memory repertoires showed none.

TCRdb used MiXCR to reprocess the 5' RACE reads, holding one entry per CDR3 protein. The table has about 430,000 distinct CDR3 sequences, approximately 17% seen once; the top ten hold 12%. A remark on this clonotype: Its specificity is not known.

This CDR3 is 15 amino acids long. V was clipped by 6 bases and J by 5 bases, with 17 bases between them. The clonotype originates from a man over 45 in good health. V and J are TRBV12-3 or TRBV12-4 and TRBJ1-5; D might be TRBD1 (6 bases). Sequencing was done on a sample of naive T cells sorted from blood. The DNA for the CDR3 is TGTGCCAGCAGCGGGGGGGCGGTCAGAGATCAGCCCCAGCATTTT. This codes for CASSGGAVRDQPQHF.